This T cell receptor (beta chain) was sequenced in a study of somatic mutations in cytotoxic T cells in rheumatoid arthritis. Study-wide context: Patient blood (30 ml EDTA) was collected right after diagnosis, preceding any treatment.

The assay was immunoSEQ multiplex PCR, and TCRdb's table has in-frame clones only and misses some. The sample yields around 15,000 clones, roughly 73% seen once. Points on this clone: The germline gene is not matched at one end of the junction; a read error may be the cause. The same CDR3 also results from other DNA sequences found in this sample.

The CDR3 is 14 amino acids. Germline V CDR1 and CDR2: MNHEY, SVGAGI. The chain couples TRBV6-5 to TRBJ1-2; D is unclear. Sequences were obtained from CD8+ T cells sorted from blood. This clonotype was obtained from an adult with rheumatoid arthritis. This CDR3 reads CASSYSVGHYGYTF. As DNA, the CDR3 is TGTGCCAGCAGCTACTCGGTGGGCCACTATGGCTACACCTTC.